This entry is about one T cell receptor (beta chain). A single base separates this from a much larger clone, so it may be a read error. J lost 2 bases, V lost 8 bases, and 7 bases had no gene match. CDR3 size: 14 residues. In germline, CDR1 is MDHEN, CDR2 SYDVKM. This entry is derived from a study of lung T cells in sarcoidosis with Löfgren's syndrome. About the research overall: Löfgren's syndrome patients were the main repertoire analysis focus.

Each CDR3 protein is one row after TCRdb ran MiXCR on the reads. The sample lists some 21,000 distinct CDR3 sequences, 21% seen once, with around 0.77% in the top ten. The sample taken for sequencing was CD4+ T cells from bronchoalveolar lavage. V and J are TRBV28 and TRBJ2-7; 9 nucleotides match TRBD1. The source of this sequence is a human donor with sarcoidosis (Löfgren's syndrome or another form), or a control subject (not recorded which). CDR3 coding DNA: TGTGCCAGCCGTGACACAGGGGGCGCCTACGAGCAGTACTTC. The encoded protein is CASRDTGGAYEQYF.